This is a list of T cell receptor beta chains from one sample in a study of blood T cell repertoires in COVID-19. Repertoires were generated with immunoSEQ multiplex PCR, while TCRdb's copy carries only in-frame clones and drops some. Of 60,000 to 85,000 clones listed, about 82% were seen once; the top ten hold over 15%. Sequenced input: peripheral blood. These TCRs come from a woman aged 60 to 75 with acute or convalescent COVID-19. Each CDR3 is given with its conserved first and last residue. The D gene is left open where the match is weak. Only part of the rows carry a size: once, few, many, or a class if the clone is expanded.

cdr3_nt: TGCGCCAGCAGCTTGGACAGGGGAGTAACAGATACGCAGTATTTT
cdr3_aa: CASSLDRGVTDTQYF
clone_size: .
j_call: TRBJ2-3
v_call: TRBV5-1
d_call: TRBD1

cdr3_nt: TGTGCCAGCAGCTTGGCGTCAGGGTTTCTGTTTTTT
cdr3_aa: CASSLASGFLFF
clone_size: .
j_call: TRBJ1-4
v_call: TRBV5-8
d_call: .

cdr3_nt: TGTGCCAGCAGTTCCCCGGGACAGGGGGGACACACCGGGGAGCTGTTTTTT
cdr3_aa: CASSSPGQGGHTGELFF
clone_size: .
j_call: TRBJ2-2
v_call: TRBV27
d_call: TRBD1

cdr3_nt: TGTGCCAGCAGTTACTCGCTAGCGGGGTCCTACAATGAGCAGTTCTTC
cdr3_aa: CASSYSLAGSYNEQFF
clone_size: once
j_call: TRBJ2-1
v_call: TRBV6-2/TRBV6-3
d_call: TRBD2

cdr3_nt: TGCGCCAGCAGCCAAGATTGGGCCCCTGGGAGGGGAGATACTGAAGCTTTCTTT
cdr3_aa: CASSQDWAPGRGDTEAFF
clone_size: once
j_call: TRBJ1-1
v_call: TRBV4-3
d_call: .

cdr3_nt: TGCAGTGCTAGTGAACAGGGTATAACCTACGAGCAGTACTTC
cdr3_aa: CSASEQGITYEQYF
clone_size: .
j_call: TRBJ2-7
v_call: TRBV20-1
d_call: .

cdr3_nt: TGTGCCAGCAGCGGTGGACAGGGGGCGGAGGGTCCCTATGGCTACACCTTC
cdr3_aa: CASSGGQGAEGPYGYTF
clone_size: .
j_call: TRBJ1-2
v_call: TRBV9
d_call: TRBD1

cdr3_nt: TGTGCCAGCAGCCCCCACTCCTACGAGCAGTACTTC
cdr3_aa: CASSPHSYEQYF
clone_size: .
j_call: TRBJ2-7
v_call: TRBV7-8
d_call: .

cdr3_nt: TGTGCCAGCACCTCCGGCTCCTACGAGCAGTACTTC
cdr3_aa: CASTSGSYEQYF
clone_size: .
j_call: TRBJ2-7
v_call: TRBV28
d_call: .

cdr3_nt: TGTGCCACCAGTGATGCCCTGGGGCAGGGGACGAAACAAGAGACCCAGTACTTC
cdr3_aa: CATSDALGQGTKQETQYF
clone_size: .
j_call: TRBJ2-5
v_call: TRBV24-1
d_call: .

cdr3_nt: TGTGCCAGCAGCTTAGGAGGGACAGGGGAGGTGTGGGGCTACACCTTC
cdr3_aa: CASSLGGTGEVWGYTF
clone_size: .
j_call: TRBJ1-2
v_call: TRBV7-2
d_call: TRBD1

cdr3_nt: TGTGCCAGCAGCCCCGGGACTAGCGGAGATACGCAGTATTTT
cdr3_aa: CASSPGTSGDTQYF
clone_size: .
j_call: TRBJ2-3
v_call: TRBV7-3
d_call: TRBD2

cdr3_nt: TGCGCCAGCAGCTCGTTAGCGGGGGGGCCAGAGACCCAGTACTTC
cdr3_aa: CASSSLAGGPETQYF
clone_size: .
j_call: TRBJ2-5
v_call: TRBV5-1
d_call: TRBD2

cdr3_nt: TGTGCCAGCAGCCGGCTAGCCGAGGGTATCTACGAGCAGTACTTC
cdr3_aa: CASSRLAEGIYEQYF
clone_size: .
j_call: TRBJ2-7
v_call: TRBV7-2
d_call: .

cdr3_nt: TGTGCCAGCAGTGAAAACAGGGGGGATACGCAGTATTTT
cdr3_aa: CASSENRGDTQYF
clone_size: .
j_call: TRBJ2-3
v_call: TRBV27
d_call: TRBD1

cdr3_nt: TGTGCCAGCAGCTTCGGACAGATTCGGTATTTT
cdr3_aa: CASSFGQIRYF
clone_size: once
j_call: TRBJ2-3
v_call: TRBV5-4
d_call: .

cdr3_nt: TGTGCCAGCAGTAGGACAGGGGTCATGAACACTGAAGCTTTCTTT
cdr3_aa: CASSRTGVMNTEAFF
clone_size: once
j_call: TRBJ1-1
v_call: TRBV6-5
d_call: TRBD1

cdr3_nt: TGTGCCAGCAGCCGCTGGACAGGGAAAGAGACCCAGTACTTC
cdr3_aa: CASSRWTGKETQYF
clone_size: .
j_call: TRBJ2-5
v_call: TRBV3-1/TRBV3-2
d_call: TRBD1

cdr3_nt: TGTGCCAGTACGGGGACAGCGGCCTCCACTGAAGCTTTCTTT
cdr3_aa: CASTGTAASTEAFF
clone_size: .
j_call: TRBJ1-1
v_call: TRBV19
d_call: TRBD1

cdr3_nt: TGCGCCAGCAGCTTAGGATCCGCGGGCGCTGCATATGGCTACACCTTC
cdr3_aa: CASSLGSAGAAYGYTF
clone_size: .
j_call: TRBJ1-2
v_call: TRBV5-1
d_call: .

cdr3_nt: TGTGCCAGCAGCGTCCGCGATTCGACAGATACGCAGTATTTT
cdr3_aa: CASSVRDSTDTQYF
clone_size: .
j_call: TRBJ2-3
v_call: TRBV9
d_call: .

cdr3_nt: TGCAGCGTTGAGCGGCACACTGAAGCTTTCTTT
cdr3_aa: CSVERHTEAFF
clone_size: many
j_call: TRBJ1-1
v_call: TRBV29-1
d_call: .

cdr3_nt: TGTGCCAGCAGCTTAGACCCGGCACTAGCGGGGGAGGATACGCAGTATTTT
cdr3_aa: CASSLDPALAGEDTQYF
clone_size: .
j_call: TRBJ2-3
v_call: TRBV7-2
d_call: TRBD2

cdr3_nt: TGTGCCAGCAGAGCACAGGGAGAGTCAAACTATGGCTACACCTTC
cdr3_aa: CASRAQGESNYGYTF
clone_size: .
j_call: TRBJ1-2
v_call: TRBV19
d_call: .

cdr3_nt: TGCAGCGTGGCAGGGAATCCGGGACAGGGGACAGATACGCAGTATTTT
cdr3_aa: CSVAGNPGQGTDTQYF
clone_size: .
j_call: TRBJ2-3
v_call: TRBV29-1
d_call: TRBD1

cdr3_nt: TGTGCCAGCAGTTTTCGTCCTTATGGCTACACCTTC
cdr3_aa: CASSFRPYGYTF
clone_size: .
j_call: TRBJ1-2
v_call: TRBV28
d_call: .

cdr3_nt: TGTGCCAGCAGCCCCGGACAGTCCTTCCGTTACGAGCAGTACTTC
cdr3_aa: CASSPGQSFRYEQYF
clone_size: .
j_call: TRBJ2-7
v_call: TRBV5-4
d_call: .

cdr3_nt: TGCGCCAGCAGGGCCAGCGAGATTAAGAGCTCCTACGAGCAGTACTTC
cdr3_aa: CASRASEIKSSYEQYF
clone_size: .
j_call: TRBJ2-7
v_call: TRBV10-2
d_call: .

cdr3_nt: TGTGCCAGCAGCCGAACAGGGATGGGGGAGACCCAGTACTTC
cdr3_aa: CASSRTGMGETQYF
clone_size: once
j_call: TRBJ2-5
v_call: TRBV6-5
d_call: .

cdr3_nt: TGTGCCAGCAGGATTAGCGGGGTCGCTATCGCTAGCACAGATACGCAGTATTTT
cdr3_aa: CASRISGVAIASTDTQYF
clone_size: few
j_call: TRBJ2-3
v_call: TRBV27
d_call: TRBD2

cdr3_nt: TGTGCCAGCAGCTCGCTAGGACTAACCTCCTATGGCTACACCTTC
cdr3_aa: CASSSLGLTSYGYTF
clone_size: once
j_call: TRBJ1-2
v_call: TRBV5-8
d_call: .

cdr3_nt: TGTGCCACCAAGCTGGGGGCCGACACTGAAGCTTTCTTT
cdr3_aa: CATKLGADTEAFF
clone_size: .
j_call: TRBJ1-1
v_call: TRBV24-1
d_call: .

cdr3_nt: TGCGCCAGCAGCCAAGATAGATCCCTGCCGTGGGGCTACACCTTC
cdr3_aa: CASSQDRSLPWGYTF
clone_size: few
j_call: TRBJ1-2
v_call: TRBV4-1
d_call: .